This T cell receptor beta chain was recovered during a study of OX40 agonist ivuxolimab in advanced cancers. Only in-frame clones appear in the TCRdb table, and some are missing; sequencing was by immunoSEQ multiplex PCR. This table holds 65,000 to 95,000 clones, over 75% found once. The J segment lost 8 bases and the V segment lost 3 bases, leaving 18 bases of the junction unmatched. This CDR3 is 17 amino acids long. Germline CDR1 and CDR2: LNHDA and SQIVND (reference sequence). Sequences were derived from CD4+ or CD8+ T cells sorted from blood, sampled in a trial of the OX40 agonist ivuxolimab. The chain combines TRBV19 with TRBJ1-2; TRBD1 agrees at 7 bases. The sequence was collected from an adult with an advanced solid tumor such as melanoma, head and neck, liver or kidney cancer. The CDR3 DNA reads as TGTGCCAGTAGTATCATGACAGGGATTGCCCTTCGGAGCGGCTACACCTTC. It translates to CASSIMTGIALRSGYTF.